The present TCR beta chain was sequenced within a study of blood T cells in healthy people across ages. Study context: About one barcoded beta molecule was captured per two T cells (by template switching). General study findings and limits: Long-lived donors had more naive CD4+ cells and higher diversity than aged donors.

In regard to this clonotype: What it recognizes is unknown.

The donors, all healthy, were Caucasians living in Russia, aged 6 to 90. The CDR3 runs 14 residues. The V end lost 4 bases, the J end lost 5 bases, and 17 bases lay between the germline ends. Germline-derived CDR1 and CDR2 are SQVTM and ANQGSEA. Combining a sample-barcoded 5' primer with a J-beta primer mix, a second PCR ran for 7 to 11 cycles. One entry per CDR3 protein results from TCRdb running MiXCR on the 5' RACE reads. The sample holds 800,000 or so distinct CDR3 sequences, about half seen once. The receptor was derived from a man aged 80 or over in good health. The chain links TRBV29-1 to TRBJ2-5; D not resolved. The specimen sequenced was blood. The CDR3: CSVARAGAQETQYF. DNA of the CDR3: TGCAGCGTTGCTAGGGCAGGTGCACAGGAGACCCAGTACTTC. Complete variable domain (other parts from reference TRBV29-1 and TRBJ2-5): SAVISQKPSRDICQRGTSLTIQCQVDSQVTMMFWYRQQPGQSLTLIATANQGSEATYESGFVIDKFPISRPNLTFSTLTVSNMSPEDSSIYLCSVARAGAQETQYFGPGTRLLVL.